A selection of T cell receptor beta chains follows, all from one sample in a study of blood T cells in healthy people across ages. TCRdb redid the calling of the 5' RACE reads with MiXCR, one entry per CDR3 protein. The table includes hundreds of thousands of distinct CDR3 sequences, around a quarter detected once. This same sample was also taken into another study, of T cells of mothers and their children.

The sequencing input was blood. The receptors come from a boy younger than 18 in good health. Each CDR3 is given with its conserved first and last residue. A D gene is named only where the DNA matches it firmly. Size is omitted from some rows. Given values are once, few, many or a class for expanded clones.

v_gene	len	d_gene	j_gene	abundance	CDR3aa	CDR3nt
TRBV3-1	15	TRBD2	TRBJ2-1	NA	CASSQDSGRFNEQFF	TGTGCCAGCAGCCAAGATAGCGGGAGGTTCAATGAGCAGTTCTTC
TRBV25-1	14	NA	TRBJ2-1	few	CASSESGLNNEQFF	TGTGCCAGCAGTGAATCGGGACTGAACAATGAGCAGTTCTTC
TRBV20-1	12	NA	TRBJ2-1	NA	CSASGETNEQFF	TGCAGTGCTAGCGGGGAAACCAATGAGCAGTTCTTC
TRBV20-1	13	NA	TRBJ2-5	many	CSASDWEQETQYF	TGCAGTGCTAGTGACTGGGAGCAAGAGACCCAGTACTTC
TRBV9	14	NA	TRBJ1-4	few	CASSVGGRYEKLFF	TGTGCCAGCAGCGTTGGGGGGCGGTACGAAAAACTGTTTTTT
TRBV15	14	TRBD1	TRBJ2-1	NA	CATSMDRGQFEQFF	TGTGCCACCAGCATGGACAGGGGGCAGTTTGAGCAGTTCTTC
TRBV7-8	15	NA	TRBJ1-1	NA	CASSSGHMRDTEAFF	TGTGCCAGCAGCTCGGGACATATGAGAGACACTGAAGCTTTCTTT
TRBV28	12	NA	TRBJ1-6	NA	CASSFPDSPLHF	TGTGCCAGCAGTTTTCCGGATTCACCCCTCCACTTT
TRBV7-9	16	NA	TRBJ1-1	few	CASSLTGVGGGTEAFF	TGTGCCAGCAGCCTAACGGGAGTGGGGGGTGGCACTGAAGCTTTCTTT
TRBV7-3	13	NA	TRBJ2-3	few	CASSFLGADTQYF	TGTGCCAGCAGCTTTTTGGGCGCAGATACGCAGTATTTT
TRBV7-2	11	NA	TRBJ2-1	few	CASTSGWEQFF	TGTGCCAGCACCTCCGGATGGGAGCAGTTCTTC
TRBV3-1	14	NA	TRBJ1-1	NA	CASSPLVKNTEAFF	TGTGCCAGCAGCCCCCTCGTGAAGAACACTGAAGCTTTCTTT
TRBV29-1	14	NA	TRBJ1-2	NA	CSVAEEGQSYGYTF	TGCAGCGTTGCTGAGGAAGGCCAGAGCTATGGCTACACCTTC
TRBV6-1	13	NA	TRBJ1-2	NA	CASSEGRGTGYTF	TGTGCCAGCAGTGAAGGTCGGGGGACTGGCTACACCTTC
TRBV7-6	14	NA	TRBJ2-7	NA	CASSLELGAGEQYF	TGTGCCAGCAGCTTAGAGTTGGGGGCAGGCGAGCAGTACTTC
TRBV20-1	13	NA	TRBJ1-1	NA	CSAKEQGRTEAFF	TGCAGTGCCAAGGAGCAGGGAAGGACTGAAGCTTTCTTT
TRBV28	15	TRBD1	TRBJ2-6	NA	CASSVRDRVWTVLTF	TGTGCCAGCAGCGTCCGGGACAGGGTTTGGACCGTCCTGACTTTC
TRBV28	15	TRBD2	TRBJ2-1	few	CASSLRDYLDNEQFF	TGTGCCAGCAGCCTCCGGGACTACCTCGACAATGAGCAGTTCTTC
TRBV6-2/TRBV6-3	15	NA	TRBJ1-6	NA	CASSPQAGANSPLHF	TGTGCCAGCAGCCCGCAGGCAGGGGCTAATTCACCCCTCCACTTT
TRBV5-1	15	TRBD1	TRBJ2-2	NA	CASSPGTGVAGELFF	TGCGCCAGCAGCCCCGGGACAGGGGTCGCCGGGGAGCTGTTTTTT
TRBV4-3	14	NA	TRBJ2-7	few	CASSQEASTYEQYF	TGCGCCAGCAGCCAAGAGGCCTCGACCTACGAGCAGTACTTC
TRBV11-2	17	TRBD2	TRBJ2-5	NA	CASSPGTSGRAAETQYF	TGTGCCAGCAGTCCTGGGACTAGCGGGAGGGCCGCGGAGACCCAGTACTTC
TRBV7-3	14	NA	TRBJ1-6	NA	CASSLTGAGSPLHF	TGTGCCAGCAGCTTAACAGGGGCTGGTTCACCCCTCCACTTT
TRBV10-3	14	TRBD1	TRBJ2-7	few	CAISEQGAGYEQYF	TGTGCCATCAGTGAGCAGGGGGCAGGCTACGAGCAGTACTTC
TRBV6-2/TRBV6-3	20	TRBD1	TRBJ2-4	once	CANKPVAGTDSPLAKNIQYF	TGTGCCAACAAACCTGTCGCCGGGACAGACTCTCCACTAGCCAAAAACATTCAGTACTTC
TRBV11-1	14	NA	TRBJ2-7	NA	CASSSRGQPYEQYF	TGTGCCAGCAGCTCACGAGGACAGCCCTACGAGCAGTACTTC
TRBV6-6	16	TRBD2	TRBJ2-3	NA	CASSYWRLAGADTQYF	TGTGCCAGCAGTTATTGGAGGCTAGCGGGAGCCGATACGCAGTATTTT
TRBV19	15	NA	TRBJ2-1	NA	CASSTYTNSYNEQFF	TGTGCCAGTAGTACCTATACCAATTCCTACAATGAGCAGTTCTTC
TRBV20-1	15	TRBD1	TRBJ2-3	NA	CSAPTGGAGTDTQYF	TGCAGTGCCCCGACAGGGGGCGCGGGCACAGATACGCAGTATTTT
TRBV7-2	17	TRBD2	TRBJ2-5	NA	CASSLARNSGRAETQYF	TGTGCCAGCAGCTTAGCGCGGAATAGCGGGAGGGCAGAGACCCAGTACTTC
TRBV7-9	14	NA	TRBJ1-2	NA	CASSLTLDDYGYTF	TGTGCCAGCAGCTTGACCCTGGATGACTATGGCTACACCTTC
TRBV7-2	16	NA	TRBJ2-5	NA	CASSLIYGLTKETQYF	TGTGCCAGCAGCTTAATATACGGTCTTACAAAAGAGACCCAGTACTTC
TRBV29-1	14	NA	TRBJ2-7	NA	CSVEDRSGTYEQYF	TGCAGCGTTGAAGATCGGTCAGGAACCTACGAGCAGTACTTC
TRBV28	14	TRBD2	TRBJ2-7	few	CASNQAGVPYEQYF	TGTGCCAGCAACCAAGCGGGAGTCCCCTACGAGCAGTACTTC
TRBV5-1	16	TRBD1	TRBJ2-5	NA	CASNFGPTQGAETQYF	TGCGCCAGCAACTTTGGCCCGACTCAGGGGGCGGAGACCCAGTACTTC
TRBV6-2/TRBV6-3	15	NA	TRBJ2-7	NA	CASRRQSVTSYEQYF	TGTGCCAGCAGACGCCAGTCGGTTACCTCCTACGAGCAGTACTTC
TRBV13	15	NA	TRBJ2-1	few	CASSPPRGIIVEQFF	TGTGCCAGCAGCCCCCCTCGAGGGATAATCGTTGAGCAGTTCTTC
TRBV29-1	13	NA	TRBJ1-1	NA	CSVEGSGTSEAFF	TGCAGCGTTGAGGGGTCCGGGACGTCTGAAGCTTTCTTT
TRBV12-5	12	NA	TRBJ1-1	NA	CASGYSTREAFF	TGTGCTAGTGGTTACTCGACACGCGAAGCTTTCTTT
TRBV12-3/TRBV12-4	15	TRBD2	TRBJ2-1	NA	CASSRGTSGGEAVFF	TGTGCCAGCAGCCGTGGGACTAGCGGGGGGGAGGCCGTGTTCTTC
TRBV20-1	12	NA	TRBJ2-7	few	CSGLGPYYEQYF	TGCAGTGGCCTTGGACCTTACTACGAGCAGTACTTC
TRBV19	13	NA	TRBJ2-2	few	CASSILNTGELFF	TGTGCCAGTAGCATCCTGAACACCGGGGAGCTGTTTTTT
TRBV28	13	NA	TRBJ2-7	few	CASRSQGLYEQYF	TGTGCCAGCAGGTCCCAGGGTCTTTACGAGCAGTACTTC
TRBV6-1	13	NA	TRBJ1-5	few	CASSVESNQPQHF	TGTGCCAGCAGTGTAGAGAGCAATCAGCCCCAGCATTTT
TRBV7-2	15	NA	TRBJ2-1	NA	CASSLRGGDHNEQFF	TGTGCCAGCAGCTTAAGGGGGGGGGACCACAATGAGCAGTTCTTC
TRBV6-2/TRBV6-3	13	NA	TRBJ1-5	few	CASSYWQNQPQHF	TGTGCCAGCAGTTATTGGCAGAATCAGCCCCAGCATTTT
TRBV20-1	13	NA	TRBJ2-7	few	CSARDDLSGEQYF	TGCAGTGCTAGAGATGATCTCTCGGGTGAGCAGTACTTC
TRBV15	16	NA	TRBJ1-4	NA	CATSSLGWGSAERLFF	TGTGCCACCAGCAGCCTCGGGTGGGGGAGCGCGGAAAGACTGTTTTTT
TRBV12-3/TRBV12-4	15	TRBD1	TRBJ1-4	NA	CASSPQGATNEKLFF	TGTGCCAGCAGTCCCCAGGGGGCAACTAATGAAAAACTGTTTTTT
TRBV7-9	16	TRBD2	TRBJ2-5	NA	CASSGLAGGDQETQYF	TGCGCCAGCAGCGGACTAGCGGGGGGCGACCAAGAGACCCAGTACTTC
TRBV6-1	13	NA	TRBJ1-2	NA	CASRETANYGYTF	TGTGCCAGCAGAGAGACAGCTAACTATGGCTACACCTTC
TRBV20-1	13	NA	TRBJ2-5	few	CSASPNTQETQYF	TGCAGTGCTAGCCCTAATACCCAAGAGACCCAGTACTTC
TRBV2	15	TRBD2	TRBJ2-5	NA	CASIDLAGGPETQYF	TGTGCCAGCATAGATCTAGCGGGGGGTCCGGAGACCCAGTACTTC
TRBV12-3/TRBV12-4	14	NA	TRBJ1-1	once	CASSLVVVGTEAFF	TGTGCCAGCAGTTTGGTAGTGGTGGGAACTGAAGCTTTCTTT
TRBV5-8	13	NA	TRBJ2-7	NA	CASSLLQAYEQYF	TGTGCCAGCAGCTTGTTGCAGGCCTACGAGCAGTACTTC
TRBV14	20	TRBD2	TRBJ2-5	many	CASSQSLPRLAGGPRETQYF	TGTGCCAGCAGCCAAAGTCTTCCAAGACTAGCGGGAGGGCCAAGAGAGACCCAGTACTTC
TRBV7-9	14	TRBD1	TRBJ2-3	NA	CASSPRQGPDTQYF	TGTGCCAGCAGCCCACGACAGGGCCCAGATACGCAGTATTTT
TRBV4-3	17	TRBD2	TRBJ2-2	NA	CASSQETSGGRDGELFF	TGCGCCAGCAGCCAAGAGACTAGCGGGGGAAGGGATGGGGAGCTGTTTTTT